This T cell receptor beta chain originates from a study of graft-versus-host responses after intestinal transplantation. About the study: Transplant recipients had multivisceral, liver-intestinal, or isolated intestinal grafts.

General study findings and limits: Early post-transplant HvG declines showed an association with peak circulating GvH clone levels. GvH clonotypes were identified within recipient marrow, with a subset emerging first in ileum or blood.

Clones were read by immunoSEQ multiplex PCR, and TCRdb kept only the in-frame ones, dropping some. Of approximately 85,000 clones in the sample, around 93% were seen once. Note on this clone: The target antigen is unknown.

CDR3 length: 15 residues. CDR1 and CDR2 from the germline V gene are LNHDA and SQIVND (reference sequence). The germline V and J ends were trimmed by 1 base and 2 bases, with 12 bases remaining between them. This sequence originates from a human donor who was the organ donor for an intestinal transplant. Sequenced material: unstimulated CD8+ T cells sorted from spleen or lymph node cells, taken before transplant. The V gene is TRBV19, the J gene TRBJ2-7; the D is unclear. CDR3 region: CASSIGSGDPYEQYF. DNA of the CDR3: TGTGCCAGTAGTATAGGGTCTGGGGATCCCTACGAGCAGTACTTC. The full variable domain, rest sourced from reference TRBV19 and TRBJ2-7, is DGGITQSPKYLFRKEGQNVTLSCEQNLNHDAMYWYRQDPGQGLRLIYYSQIVNDFQKGDIAEGYSVSREKKESFPLTVTSAQKNPTAFYLCASSIGSGDPYEQYFGPGTRLTVT.